This T cell receptor (beta chain) came from a study of cytomegalovirus exposure and HLA in healthy donors. The PCR ran on 60 Vbeta and 13 Jbeta primers. The protocol was immunoSEQ multiplex PCR, while the TCRdb copy is restricted to in-frame clones and leaves out a portion. Of roughly 200,000 clones listed, 60% to 85% are singletons. General study points: Researchers catalogued around 150 TCR beta chains as cytomegalovirus-associated. Cytomegalovirus status was reportedly diagnosed by the classifier with high specificity and sensitivity. A later analysis linked a missense variant in DCLRE1C to the trimming of TCR beta V and J genes.

As concerns this clone: Its antigen is unidentified.

The germline V gene encodes CDR1 MNHEY and CDR2 SVGAGI. The V and J ends lost 1 base and 3 bases, in that order; junction bases with no gene match: 5. This CDR3 region has 15 residues. Sequenced material: PBMCs. The chain recombines TRBV6-5 with TRBJ2-5; 7 bases agree with TRBD1. The source of this sequence is a male donor in good health and CMV-seronegative. The CDR3 bases are TGTGCCAGCAGTTACTTCTGGGACAGAAAAGAGACCCAGTACTTC. Translating it yields CASSYFWDRKETQYF.